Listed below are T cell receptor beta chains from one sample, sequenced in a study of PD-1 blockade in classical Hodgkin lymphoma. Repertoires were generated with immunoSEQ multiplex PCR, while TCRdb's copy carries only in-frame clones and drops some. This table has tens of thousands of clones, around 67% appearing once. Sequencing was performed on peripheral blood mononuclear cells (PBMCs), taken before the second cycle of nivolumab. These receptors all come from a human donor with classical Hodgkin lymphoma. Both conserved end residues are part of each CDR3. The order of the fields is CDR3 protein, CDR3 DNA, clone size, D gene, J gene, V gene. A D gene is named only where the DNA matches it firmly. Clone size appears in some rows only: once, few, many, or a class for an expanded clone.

CDR3: CASSLGSGSSDTQYF
DNA: TGTGCCAGCAGCCTCGGAAGCGGGAGTTCAGATACGCAGTATTTT
size: .
D: TRBD2
J: TRBJ2-3
V: TRBV7-6

CDR3: CASSGQINTGELFF
DNA: TGTGCCAGCAGTGGACAGATAAACACCGGGGAGCTGTTTTTT
size: .
D: .
J: TRBJ2-2
V: TRBV6-1

CDR3: CASRIGGGEQYF
DNA: TGTGCCAGCAGAATTGGGGGGGGAGAGCAGTACTTC
size: .
D: TRBD2
J: TRBJ2-7
V: TRBV28

CDR3: CASSYLSGKGADTQYF
DNA: TGTGCCAGCAGTTACCTTAGCGGGAAGGGTGCAGATACGCAGTATTTT
size: .
D: TRBD2
J: TRBJ2-3
V: TRBV6-5

CDR3: CASSSQVSSYNEQFF
DNA: TGTGCCAGCAGCTCGCAGGTCAGCTCCTACAATGAGCAGTTCTTC
size: .
D: .
J: TRBJ2-1
V: TRBV6-4

CDR3: CASSFIGQGRETQYF
DNA: TGTGCCAGCAGCTTTATAGGACAGGGGAGGGAGACCCAGTACTTC
size: .
D: .
J: TRBJ2-5
V: TRBV12-1

CDR3: CASSPRLHSTDTQYF
DNA: TGTGCCAGCAGCCCCCGGCTCCACAGCACAGATACGCAGTATTTT
size: .
D: .
J: TRBJ2-3
V: TRBV7-6

CDR3: CASSQSGDGELFF
DNA: TGCGCCAGCAGCCAAAGCGGGGACGGGGAGCTGTTTTTT
size: .
D: TRBD2
J: TRBJ2-2
V: TRBV5-1

CDR3: CASSLRANQPQHF
DNA: TGTGCCAGCAGCTTAAGGGCCAATCAGCCCCAGCATTTT
size: .
D: .
J: TRBJ1-5
V: TRBV11-2

CDR3: CASSTGKTNEKLFF
DNA: TGTGCCAGCAGCACAGGGAAGACTAATGAAAAACTGTTTTTT
size: medium-sized
D: .
J: TRBJ1-4
V: TRBV6-5

CDR3: CALDWDGYEQYF
DNA: TGTGCCTTGGACTGGGACGGCTACGAGCAGTACTTC
size: .
D: .
J: TRBJ2-7
V: TRBV30

CDR3: CASSRTGYYEQYF
DNA: TGTGCCAGCAGCCGGACAGGGTATTACGAGCAGTACTTC
size: .
D: TRBD1
J: TRBJ2-7
V: TRBV7-8

CDR3: CASSFSSYEQYF
DNA: TGTGCCAGCAGTTTTTCCTCCTACGAGCAGTACTTC
size: .
D: .
J: TRBJ2-7
V: TRBV28

CDR3: CASSLGTHINEQFF
DNA: TGTGCCAGCAGCTTAGGGACTCACATCAATGAGCAGTTCTTC
size: .
D: .
J: TRBJ2-1
V: TRBV7-2

CDR3: CAWSVLGQGNNSPLHF
DNA: TGTGCCTGGAGTGTATTAGGCCAGGGAAATAATTCACCCCTCCACTTT
size: .
D: .
J: TRBJ1-6
V: TRBV30

CDR3: CASSLGDRGCNSNQPQHF
DNA: TGTGCCAGCAGCTTAGGGGACAGGGGATGCAATAGCAATCAGCCCCAGCATTTT
size: .
D: TRBD1
J: TRBJ1-5
V: TRBV7-4

CDR3: CSVEEGGRSTGELFF
DNA: TGCAGCGTTGAAGAGGGCGGGAGATCCACCGGGGAGCTGTTTTTT
size: .
D: TRBD2
J: TRBJ2-2
V: TRBV29-1

CDR3: CASRLNTEAFF
DNA: TGCGCCAGCAGGCTGAACACTGAAGCTTTCTTT
size: .
D: .
J: TRBJ1-1
V: TRBV5-1

CDR3: CASSQDRGRETQYF
DNA: TGTGCCAGCAGCCAAGACAGGGGACGGGAGACCCAGTACTTC
size: .
D: TRBD1
J: TRBJ2-5
V: TRBV11-2

CDR3: CASRLAETNTGELFF
DNA: TGCGCCAGCAGACTAGCGGAGACGAACACCGGGGAGCTGTTTTTT
size: few
D: TRBD2
J: TRBJ2-2
V: TRBV4-1

CDR3: CASSPRGSYEQYF
DNA: TGTGCCAGCAGTCCCCGGGGGTCCTACGAGCAGTACTTC
size: .
D: .
J: TRBJ2-7
V: TRBV6-5

CDR3: CASSVPGQLSGANVLTF
DNA: TGTGCCAGTAGTGTTCCGGGACAACTCTCTGGGGCCAACGTCCTGACTTTC
size: few
D: .
J: TRBJ2-6
V: TRBV19

CDR3: CASSLAGNDEKLFF
DNA: TGTGCCAGCAGCTTAGCAGGGAATGATGAAAAACTGTTTTTT
size: .
D: .
J: TRBJ1-4
V: TRBV7-8

CDR3: CASSSIGLAASYEQYF
DNA: TGTGCCAGCAGTTCAATTGGACTAGCGGCATCCTACGAGCAGTACTTC
size: .
D: TRBD2
J: TRBJ2-7
V: TRBV27

CDR3: CASSLAPGTSGPYEQYF
DNA: TGCGCCAGCAGCTTGGCCCCCGGGACTAGCGGGCCTTACGAGCAGTACTTC
size: .
D: TRBD2
J: TRBJ2-7
V: TRBV5-1

CDR3: CASSLGGGALNTEAFF
DNA: TGTGCCAGCAGCTTAGGAGGGGGGGCCCTGAACACTGAAGCTTTCTTT
size: .
D: .
J: TRBJ1-1
V: TRBV7-6

CDR3: CASSEGRVGYEQYF
DNA: TGTGCCAGCAGTGAGGGAAGGGTCGGCTACGAGCAGTACTTC
size: .
D: .
J: TRBJ2-7
V: TRBV2

CDR3: CASSLALVNEQFF
DNA: TGCGCCAGCAGCTTGGCACTAGTCAATGAGCAGTTCTTC
size: once
D: .
J: TRBJ2-1
V: TRBV5-1

CDR3: CASTTPMPEQFF
DNA: TGTGCCAGCACGACTCCCATGCCTGAGCAGTTCTTC
size: .
D: .
J: TRBJ2-1
V: TRBV6-9

CDR3: CASSLGPGNTIYF
DNA: TGTGCCAGCAGCTTAGGGCCTGGAAACACCATATATTTT
size: few
D: .
J: TRBJ1-3
V: TRBV7-7

CDR3: CAWERSGVTYEQYF
DNA: TGTGCCTGGGAGCGAAGCGGGGTTACCTACGAGCAGTACTTC
size: .
D: TRBD2
J: TRBJ2-7
V: TRBV30

CDR3: CSVAATVGGTEAFF
DNA: TGCAGCGTTGCTGCGACGGTAGGAGGCACTGAAGCTTTCTTT
size: .
D: .
J: TRBJ1-1
V: TRBV29-1

CDR3: CASSLDRNTEAFF
DNA: TGTGCCAGCAGCCTTGACAGAAACACTGAAGCTTTCTTT
size: .
D: .
J: TRBJ1-1
V: TRBV11-1

CDR3: CASSILAGGAYYEQYF
DNA: TGTGCCAGTAGTATCCTAGCGGGAGGGGCGTACTACGAGCAGTACTTC
size: .
D: TRBD2
J: TRBJ2-7
V: TRBV19

CDR3: CASSLGTSGSGEQFF
DNA: TGTGCCAGCAGTCTTGGGACTAGCGGGAGTGGTGAGCAGTTCTTC
size: .
D: TRBD2
J: TRBJ2-1
V: TRBV27

CDR3: CASSLDRMGGYTF
DNA: TGTGCCAGCAGTTTAGACAGGATGGGAGGCTACACCTTC
size: .
D: .
J: TRBJ1-2
V: TRBV27

CDR3: CASSEALLGTWMTQYF
DNA: TGTGCCAGCAGTGAAGCGCTGCTCGGCACATGGATGACCCAGTACTTC
size: once
D: .
J: TRBJ2-5
V: TRBV6-1

CDR3: CASSLGTSGIREQYF
DNA: TGTGCCAGCAGCTTAGGGACTAGCGGGATAAGGGAGCAGTACTTC
size: few
D: TRBD2
J: TRBJ2-7
V: TRBV11-2

CDR3: CASSPAGGSYEQYF
DNA: TGTGCCAGCAGCCCAGCGGGAGGGTCCTACGAGCAGTACTTC
size: .
D: TRBD2
J: TRBJ2-7
V: TRBV7-6

CDR3: CASSPVDRDHQTQYF
DNA: TGCGCCAGCAGCCCAGTAGACCGCGACCACCAGACCCAGTACTTC
size: .
D: .
J: TRBJ2-5
V: TRBV4-1

CDR3: CASSLSSGSSYNEQFF
DNA: TGTGCCAGCAGCTTAAGTAGCGGTAGCTCCTACAATGAGCAGTTCTTC
size: .
D: .
J: TRBJ2-1
V: TRBV5-5

CDR3: CASSLYGSRSDTQYF
DNA: TGTGCCAGCAGCTTGTACGGGAGTCGTTCAGATACGCAGTATTTT
size: .
D: .
J: TRBJ2-3
V: TRBV7-9

CDR3: CAWREGGYNSPLHF
DNA: TGTGCCTGGAGGGAAGGGGGCTATAATTCACCCCTCCACTTT
size: .
D: .
J: TRBJ1-6
V: TRBV30

CDR3: CASSLAGNNEKLFF
DNA: TGCGCCAGCAGCTTGGCAGGAAATAATGAAAAACTGTTTTTT
size: .
D: .
J: TRBJ1-4
V: TRBV5-1

CDR3: CASSIGTSGAAYEQYF
DNA: TGTGCCAGTAGTATAGGGACTAGCGGGGCAGCCTACGAGCAGTACTTC
size: medium-sized
D: TRBD2
J: TRBJ2-7
V: TRBV19

CDR3: CASRQGTHEQYF
DNA: TGTGCCAGTCGACAGGGCACCCACGAGCAGTACTTC
size: .
D: TRBD1
J: TRBJ2-7
V: TRBV27

CDR3: CASSEVSRGETQFF
DNA: TGTGCCAGCAGTGAAGTCTCCAGGGGGGAAACGCAGTTCTTC
size: .
D: .
J: TRBJ2-1
V: TRBV2

CDR3: CASSRDRVMNYEQYF
DNA: TGTGCCAGCAGCCGTGACAGGGTCATGAATTACGAGCAGTACTTC
size: .
D: TRBD1
J: TRBJ2-7
V: TRBV7-6

CDR3: CASSEALRRRLNTEAFF
DNA: TGTGCCAGCAGTGAAGCGCTTCGCAGACGGCTGAACACTGAAGCTTTCTTT
size: few
D: .
J: TRBJ1-1
V: TRBV2

CDR3: CASSLVGSGSGETQYF
DNA: TGTGCCAGCAGCTTAGTGGGTAGCGGGAGTGGGGAGACCCAGTACTTC
size: .
D: TRBD2
J: TRBJ2-5
V: TRBV11-2

CDR3: CASSLFIPQNWGLGTNEKLFF
DNA: TGTGCCAGCAGTTTATTTATCCCCCAAAACTGGGGGCTAGGAACTAATGAAAAACTGTTTTTT
size: .
D: .
J: TRBJ1-4
V: TRBV28

CDR3: CASRPISSGANVLTF
DNA: TGTGCCAGCAGGCCCATAAGCTCTGGGGCCAACGTCCTGACTTTC
size: .
D: .
J: TRBJ2-6
V: TRBV6-5

CDR3: CASSPRLESEKLFF
DNA: TGTGCCAGCAGTCCCCGATTGGAGAGTGAAAAACTGTTTTTT
size: medium-sized
D: .
J: TRBJ1-4
V: TRBV28

CDR3: CASKIKGGDGYTF
DNA: TGTGCCAGCAAAATCAAGGGAGGGGATGGCTACACCTTC
size: .
D: .
J: TRBJ1-2
V: TRBV6-5

CDR3: CAWSAGLNYNEQFF
DNA: TGTGCCTGGAGTGCGGGACTAAACTACAATGAGCAGTTCTTC
size: .
D: TRBD2
J: TRBJ2-1
V: TRBV30

CDR3: CASSWWTSGGSYEQYF
DNA: TGTGCCAGCAGTTGGTGGACTAGCGGGGGCTCCTACGAGCAGTACTTC
size: .
D: TRBD2
J: TRBJ2-7
V: TRBV5-6